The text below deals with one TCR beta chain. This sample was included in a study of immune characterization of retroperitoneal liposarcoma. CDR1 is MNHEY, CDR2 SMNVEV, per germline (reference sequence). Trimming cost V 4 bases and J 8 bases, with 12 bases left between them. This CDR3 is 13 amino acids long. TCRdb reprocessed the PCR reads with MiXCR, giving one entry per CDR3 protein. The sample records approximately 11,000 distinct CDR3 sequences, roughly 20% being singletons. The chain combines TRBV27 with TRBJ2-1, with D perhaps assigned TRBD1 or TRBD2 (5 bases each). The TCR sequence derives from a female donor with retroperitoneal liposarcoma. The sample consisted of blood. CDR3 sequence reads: CASSWTRDHEQFF. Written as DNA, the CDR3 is TGTGCCAGCAGTTGGACCAGGGACCATGAGCAGTTCTTC.